The 13 T cell receptor beta chains below were found in one sample sequenced in a study of T-cell reconstitution after alpha-beta-depleted transplantation in children. Molecular barcoding with unique molecular identifiers was used for the TCRbeta library. TCRdb redid the calling of the PCR reads with MiXCR, one entry per CDR3 protein. This sample has roughly 200,000 distinct CDR3 sequences, with about a tenth found just once. The sample in question was PBMCs, obtained before TCRalphabeta/CD19-depleted stem cell transplant. The receptors derive from a child younger than two with acute myeloid leukemia, due to receive a stem cell transplant.

This clonotype was detected many times. The chain uses TRBV7-2 and TRBJ2-1, with 9 positions matching TRBD2. There are 15 residues in the CDR3. With 6 bases clipped from V and 4 bases from J, the junction kept 7 bases outside the gene matches. From germline, CDR1 is SGHTA and CDR2 FQGNSA. The CDR3 protein is CASSPSSGEYNEQFF. CDR3 coding DNA: TGTGCCAGCAGTCCGTCTAGCGGGGAGTACAATGAGCAGTTCTTC.

This clonotype has ten or more counts. The V and J genes are TRBV20-1 and TRBJ2-7, with D maybe TRBD2 (5 bases). The CDR3 is 12 residues long. The ends were cut back, 5 bases at V and 7 bases at J, with 15 bases in the middle. Germline V gene lookup returns CDR1 DFQATT and CDR2 SNEGSKA (reference sequence). The CDR3 loop is CSAPGVAGEQYF. The CDR3 DNA sequence: TGCAGTGCTCCCGGGGTAGCTGGGGAGCAGTACTTC.

This clonotype was detected ten times or more. The CDR3 region is CASSLGPFPNYGYTF. The CDR3 nucleotides read TGTGCCAGCAGCTTAGGACCGTTTCCTAACTATGGCTACACCTTC. V and J are TRBV7-8 and TRBJ1-2; D unclear. V lost 1 base, J lost 0 bases, and 9 bases lay in between. The CDR3 is made up of 15 amino acids. Germline assignment: CDR1 SGHVS and CDR2 FQNEAQ.

This clonotype was seen repeatedly, ten times or more. This rearrangement joins TRBV10-3 to TRBJ2-2; 10 nucleotides match TRBD2. This CDR3 has 19 residues. Trimming removed 0 bases from V and 5 bases from J; junction bases left unmatched: 12. In germline, CDR1 is ENHRY, CDR2 SYGVKD. CDR3 sequence (DNA): TGTGCCATCAGTGAGTCTGGGGCTAGCGGGAGCCTGATGACCGGGGAGCTGTTTTTT. Translated, it gives CAISESGASGSLMTGELFF.

The chain combines TRBV20-1 with TRBJ2-7; D may be TRBD1 or TRBD2 (6 bases each). The CDR3 loop spans 15 amino acids. Germline V gives CDR1 DFQATT, CDR2 SNEGSKA (reference sequence). The CDR3 loop is CFGGGTPGRSYEQYF. The CDR3 DNA reads as TGCTTCGGGGGCGGGACACCGGGCCGCTCCTACGAGCAGTACTTC.

V and J are TRBV9 and TRBJ2-3; D unclear. Trimming shortened V by 0 bases and J by 6 bases, and 5 bases separated the two germline ends. This CDR3 region has 12 residues. The V gene's germline CDR1 is SGDLS and CDR2 YYNGEE. CDR3 DNA: TGTGCCAGCAGCGTAGGGGTGGATACGCAGTATTTT. It translates to CASSVGVDTQYF.

This clonotype was counted many times. This chain joins TRBV5-6 and TRBJ2-1; 9 nucleotides agree with TRBD2. This CDR3 contains 16 residues. Germline V gene sequence: CDR1 SGHDT, CDR2 YYEEEE. The V and J ends lost 4 bases and 7 bases, in that order; junction bases with no gene match: 12. CDR3 amino acids: CASSPETSGRINEQFF. The CDR3 region has the DNA TGTGCCAGCAGCCCGGAGACTAGCGGCCGCATTAATGAGCAGTTCTTC.

The sample holds many counts of this clonotype. The chain is built from TRBV5-1 and TRBJ1-1; 10 bases agree with TRBD1. Germline loops: CDR1 SGHRS, CDR2 YFSETQ. The CDR3 length is 14 residues. V dropped 2 bases and J dropped 5; count of bases not matched to a gene: 3. CDR3 region: CASSFGDRGTEAFF. The CDR3 coding sequence is TGCGCCAGCAGCTTTGGGGACAGGGGTACTGAAGCTTTCTTT.

This clonotype was counted many times. This chain uses TRBV7-2 with TRBJ2-4; D is ambiguous. CDR1 and CDR2 from the germline V gene are SGHTA and FQGNSA. Trimming shortened V by 1 base and J by 7 bases, and 11 bases separated the two germline ends. CDR3 size: 14 residues. The CDR3 DNA sequence: TGTGCCAGCAGCTTAGACATAGGCCCGAACATTCAGTACTTC. Encoded protein: CASSLDIGPNIQYF.

Ten or more counts support this clonotype. The chain couples TRBV4-2 to TRBJ2-7, with a tentative D call TRBD2 (5 bases). The ends were cut back, 4 bases at V and 3 bases at J, with 10 bases in the middle. CDR1 LGHNA and CDR2 YNFKEQ come from the germline V gene. The CDR3 covers 13 residues. The CDR3 nucleotides are TGTGCCAGCAGCCCTCAGCGGTTCTACGAGCAGTACTTC. This encodes CASSPQRFYEQYF.

In its sample, this clonotype was seen many times. The rearrangement joins TRBV7-2 to TRBJ1-1; D gene unclear. The CDR3 runs 12 residues. Looked up from germline, CDR1 is SGHTA and CDR2 is FQGNSA. Trimming took off 5 bases at V and 8 bases at J, with 12 bases between the two ends. The CDR3 here is CASSPQDGEAFF. The CDR3 DNA sequence: TGTGCCAGCAGCCCCCAGGACGGAGAAGCTTTCTTT.

This clonotype was counted a single time. The chain joins TRBV7-2 to TRBJ1-2; possibly TRBD1 for D (6 bases). The germline gives CDR1 SGHTA, CDR2 FQGNSA. The ends were cut back, 0 bases at V and 11 bases at J, with 13 bases in the middle. This CDR3 comprises 13 residues. The CDR3 protein is CASSLAGGGGYTF. The CDR3 DNA is TGTGCCAGCAGCTTAGCAGGAGGGGGGGGTTACACCTTC. The entire variable domain, with the rest obtained from reference TRBV7-2 and TRBJ1-2, is as follows: GAGVSQSPSNKVTEKGKDVELRCDPISGHTALYWYRQSLGQGLEFLIYFQGNSAPDKSGLPSDRFSAERTGGSVSTLTIQRTQQEDSAVYLCASSLAGGGGYTFGSGTRLTVV.

This clonotype was counted at least ten times. The chain links TRBV12-3 or TRBV12-4 to TRBJ2-1, with 7 bases matching TRBD1. CDR3 size: 14 residues. Germline trimming cut 7 bases from V and 15 bases from J; bases unmatched to any gene: 18. CDR3 sequence (DNA): TGTGCCAGCACTACCCGGGCAGGGGGTTCCCGGCCGTTCTTC. Translation gives CASTTRAGGSRPFF.